This TCR beta chain derives from a study of glioma-infiltrating T cells after dendritic cell vaccination. Here immunoSEQ multiplex PCR was the method, and the copy in TCRdb shows in-frame clones only, minus some. The sample contains 70,000 to 90,000 clones, around 86% of which appear only once. CDR1 and CDR2 from the germline V gene are SGHDT and YYEEEE. V lost 0 bases to trimming and J lost 6 bases, with 8 bases between them. CDR3 length: 13 residues. This sample's time point: after dendritic cell vaccination, including at tumor progression/relapse. The sample in question was blood, obtained after dendritic cell vaccination. This clonotype was obtained from a human donor with glioblastoma. The V gene is TRBV5-6, the J gene TRBJ2-3; no clear D gene. CDR3 sequence (DNA): TGTGCCAGCAGCTTGGGAAACGCGGATACGCAGTATTTT. Its translation: CASSLGNADTQYF.